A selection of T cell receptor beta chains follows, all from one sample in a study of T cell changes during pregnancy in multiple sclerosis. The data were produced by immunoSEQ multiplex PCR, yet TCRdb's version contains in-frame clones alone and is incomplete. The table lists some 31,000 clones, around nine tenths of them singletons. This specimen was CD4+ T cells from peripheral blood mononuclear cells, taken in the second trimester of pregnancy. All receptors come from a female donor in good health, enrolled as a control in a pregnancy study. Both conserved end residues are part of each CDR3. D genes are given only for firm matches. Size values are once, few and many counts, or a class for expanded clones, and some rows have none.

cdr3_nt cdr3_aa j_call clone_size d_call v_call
TGTGCCAGTAGTATCCAGGGGCGAGGCACCGGGGAGCTGTTTTTT CASSIQGRGTGELFF TRBJ2-2 - - TRBV19
TGTGCCAGCAGCCTACTGGACAGCTCCTATAATTCACCCCTCCACTTT CASSLLDSSYNSPLHF TRBJ1-6 few - TRBV7-2
TGTGCCAGCTCACCGATTCCAGGGGACAACACTGAAGCTTTCTTT CASSPIPGDNTEAFF TRBJ1-1 - - TRBV18
TGTGCCAGCAGCTTAGGGACCGGGAGCCGAGGAAGTATACTGTTTTTT CASSLGTGSRGSILFF TRBJ1-4 - - TRBV7-2
TGTGCCAGCACCTTACAGGGAAACTATGGCTACACCTTC CASTLQGNYGYTF TRBJ1-2 - - TRBV2
TGTGCCACCAGCAGAGATTGGGCAGGGGCAGGCTACACCTTC CATSRDWAGAGYTF TRBJ1-2 - - TRBV15
TGCAGCGTTGAATCAGGGTCCGAGCAGTACTTC CSVESGSEQYF TRBJ2-7 few - TRBV29-1
TGCGCCAGCAGCCCAGGGGCAGGGGGCGCAGGGACTGAAGCTTTCTTT CASSPGAGGAGTEAFF TRBJ1-1 - TRBD1 TRBV4-3
TGTGCCAGCAGTCAGCGGGAGGGCACTGAAGCTTTCTTT CASSQREGTEAFF TRBJ1-1 - - TRBV5-8
TGTGCCAGCAGCTCCGCGTTCCAGGGGAAAGACTCTGGAAACACCATATATTTT CASSSAFQGKDSGNTIYF TRBJ1-3 - - TRBV7-8